This entry describes one TCR beta chain. Its antigen is unknown. The data were obtained in a study of T cell repertoires in cytomegalovirus infection. Across the study: Signatures in public TCR beta sequences pointed to both CMV infection and matching HLA type.

Overall study findings and caveats: The response measured ex vivo was dominated by TCR beta clonotypes (HLA-C-restricted and CMV-specific).

Each CDR3 protein is one row after TCRdb ran MiXCR on the reads. The sample includes about 770,000 distinct CDR3 sequences, almost 30% of them seen just once. V dropped 5 bases and J dropped 1 base, with 12 bases sitting between them. CDR1 SGHTA and CDR2 FQGNSA come from the germline V gene. The CDR3 runs to 15 residues. Sequences were derived from cultured CD8+ T cells from PBMCs, sampled from culture after CMV antigen stimulation. The sequence came from a human donor in good health (CMV status not recorded). Some clones in this sample may be carry-over from other donors' samples. This chain uses TRBV7-2 with TRBJ1-3; possible D gene TRBD1, 5 bases. CDR3 residues: CASSLGRLSGNTIYF. The CDR3 bases are TGTGCCAGCAGCCTGGGACGGTTGTCTGGAAACACCATATATTTT.